Here is one T cell receptor beta chain with its context. Its antigen remains unknown. The source of the sample is a study of identical twins. CDR3 length: 13 residues. Trimming removed 6 bases from V and 2 bases from J; junction bases left unmatched: 7. From germline, CDR1 is DFQATT and CDR2 SNEGSKA (reference sequence). Broader study findings: The same donors were not followed; conclusions instead depended on cross-sectional statistical analysis. The models gave estimates that fell short of the out-of-frame TCR alpha sharing seen in monozygotic twins.

TCRdb reanalysed the 5' RACE reads using MiXCR and keeps one entry per CDR3 protein. The table has fewer than 250,000 distinct CDR3 sequences, 6% to 8% seen once. The data also belong to a second study, concerning yellow fever vaccine responses in identical twins.

The rearrangement links TRBV20-1 to TRBJ2-7, with TRBD2 identical over 7 bases. The TCR originated in a young woman in good health. Specimen: CD8+ T cells sorted from blood. CDR3 in amino acids: CSAPGTTPYEQYF. The CDR3, as DNA: TGCAGTGCCCCCGGGACTACCCCCTACGAGCAGTACTTC.